These 27 T cell receptor beta chains came from one sample sequenced in a study of T cell repertoires in cytomegalovirus infection. TCRdb itself ran the reads through MiXCR, one entry per CDR3 protein. The sample contains 60,000 to 75,000 distinct CDR3 sequences, about 4.2% of which appear only once. Sequenced sample: PBMCs. These receptors originate from a human donor in good health (CMV status not recorded). Some clones in this sample may be carry-over from other donors' samples.

This clonotype was counted at least ten times. V gene TRBV7-6 combines with J gene TRBJ2-3; 13 bases map to TRBD2. CDR3 size: 16 residues. The germline V gene has CDR1 SGHVS and CDR2 FNYEAQ. V trimming: 5 bases; J trimming: 5 bases; junction bases outside the gene matches: 7. CDR3 bases: TGTGCCAGCAGCCCCGGACTAGCGGGAGAAGGAGATACGCAGTATTTT. Its translation is CASSPGLAGEGDTQYF.

This clonotype was detected many times. One end of the junction fails to match germline, which may point to a read error. This sequence joins TRBV7-2 and TRBJ1-1; a possible D gene is TRBD1 (6 bases). The CDR3 runs 12 residues. The germline CDR1 and CDR2 sequences are SGHTA and FQGNSA. CDR3 sequence reads: CASSLLSSRGGF. DNA for the CDR3: TGTGCCAGCAGCTTACTTTCGTCAAGAGGGGGATTT. Combining the CDR3 with reference TRBV7-2 and TRBJ1-1 gives the whole variable domain GAGVSQSPSNKVTEKGKDVELRCDPISGHTALYWYRQSLGQGLEFLIYFQGNSAPDKSGLPSDRFSAERTGGSVSTLTIQRTQQEDSAVYLCASSLLSSRGGFGQGTRLTVV.

This clonotype was seen repeatedly, ten times or more. The chain uses TRBV6-5 and TRBJ2-1, with 10 bases fitting TRBD1. Losses at the gene ends were 6 bases for V and 5 bases for J; bases not matched to a gene: 4. This CDR3 comprises 14 residues. Germline V gives CDR1 MNHEY, CDR2 SVGAGI. As DNA, the CDR3 is TGTGCCAGCAGGGTGGGACAGGGGAACAATGAGCAGTTCTTC. Amino acids: CASRVGQGNNEQFF.

This clonotype was picked up many times. The chain carries TRBV7-2 and TRBJ2-1; 7 nucleotides align to TRBD2. J was trimmed by 3 bases and V by 3 bases; bases with no gene match: 2. CDR1 is SGHTA and CDR2 is FQGNSA in the germline V gene. The CDR3 extends over 14 amino acids. CDR3 sequence (DNA): TGTGCCAGCAGCTTTGGGAGGGGCTACAATGAGCAGTTCTTC. Encoded protein: CASSFGRGYNEQFF.

This clonotype came up many times. The chain employs TRBV7-2 and TRBJ1-1; maybe TRBD1 (5 bases). The ends were cut back, 0 bases at V and 4 bases at J, with 12 bases in the middle. The CDR3 covers 15 residues. CDR1 and CDR2 from the germline V gene are SGHTA and FQGNSA. The CDR3 DNA is TGTGCCAGCAGCTTAGCGGGAGGGGTGGGCACTGAAGCTTTCTTT. Protein sequence: CASSLAGGVGTEAFF.

This clonotype was seen ten or more times. The V call is TRBV25-1, the J call TRBJ1-1, with 10 bases lining up with TRBD1. This CDR3 has 15 residues. CDR1 MGHDK and CDR2 SYGVNS come from the germline V gene. Unmatched junction bases numbered 5, after V lost 6 bases and J lost 1 base. The CDR3 nucleotides are TGTGCCAGCAGCAGACAGGGGGCGTGGAACACTGAAGCTTTCTTT. Translating it yields CASSRQGAWNTEAFF.

The chain joins TRBV7-3 to TRBJ2-3; TRBD2 is a possible D gene (5 bases). V was shortened by 4 bases and J by 2 bases, with 22 bases between the two germline ends. Per germline, CDR1 SGHTA and CDR2 FQGTGA. This CDR3 is built from 18 residues. CDR3 DNA sequence: TGTGCCAGCAGCTCCTACGGCGTTAGCGTGATATCCACAGATACGCAGTATTTT. It codes for CASSSYGVSVISTDTQYF.

This clonotype was found many times. The chain uses TRBV24-1 and TRBJ1-1; D unresolved. Germline values: CDR1 KGHDR, CDR2 SFDVKD. The CDR3 is made up of 8 amino acids. CDR3 residues: CADTEAFF. The CDR3 coding sequence is TGTGCGGACACTGAAGCTTTCTTT.

This clonotype occurred many times. This chain links TRBV7-2 with TRBJ1-4; D possibly corresponds to TRBD1 (5 bases). V gave up 5 bases and J gave up 7 bases, with 20 bases separating them. This CDR3 region has 16 residues. Germline V gene data show CDR1 as SGHTA and CDR2 as FQGNSA. The CDR3, as DNA: TGTGCCAGCAGCAATAAACCGGGACTATTCATTGAAAAACTGTTTTTT. Translated: CASSNKPGLFIEKLFF.

This clonotype has a count of ten or more. The rearrangement links TRBV7-6 to TRBJ2-5, with 9 nucleotides matching TRBD1. This CDR3 is built from 15 residues. Germline CDR1 and CDR2: SGHVS and FNYEAQ. The V and J ends lost 5 bases and 3 bases, in that order; junction bases with no gene match: 7. The CDR3 spells CASSTEDRGEETQYF. The CDR3 DNA follows: TGTGCCAGCAGCACGGAGGACAGGGGAGAAGAGACCCAGTACTTC. Combining the CDR3 with reference TRBV7-6 and TRBJ2-5 gives the whole variable domain GAGVSQSPRYKVTKRGQDVALRCDPISGHVSLYWYRQALGQGPEFLTYFNYEAQQDKSGLPNDRFSAERPEGSISTLTIQRTEQRDSAMYRCASSTEDRGEETQYFGPGTRLLVL.

This clonotype was counted at least ten times. The chain carries TRBV28 and TRBJ1-5; TRBD1 is a possible D gene (5 bases). Trimming removed 6 bases from V and 5 bases from J, with 14 bases in between. CDR1 and CDR2 (germline): MDHEN, SYDVKM. The CDR3 loop spans 14 amino acids. CDR3 amino acids: CASSRDSLYQPQHF. For the CDR3, the DNA is TGTGCCAGCAGCCGGGACTCACTCTATCAGCCCCAGCATTTT.

The table lists this clonotype with many counts. The V call is TRBV7-2, the J call TRBJ1-3; 9 positions agree with TRBD1. The CDR3 extends over 16 amino acids. Germline CDR1 and CDR2: SGHTA and FQGNSA. V lost 5 bases and J lost 4; bases outside the gene matches: 9. Here the CDR3 reads CASSRGGQGGGNTIYF. The CDR3, as DNA: TGTGCCAGCAGCCGAGGGGGACAGGGTGGAGGAAACACCATATATTTT. The whole variable domain, filled in from reference TRBV7-2 and TRBJ1-3, reads GAGVSQSPSNKVTEKGKDVELRCDPISGHTALYWYRQSLGQGLEFLIYFQGNSAPDKSGLPSDRFSAERTGGSVSTLTIQRTQQEDSAVYLCASSRGGQGGGNTIYFGEGSWLTVV.

This chain links TRBV7-8 with TRBJ1-4; 9 nucleotides align to TRBD1. V shed 5 bases and J 6 bases; nucleotides not matched to a gene: 19. The germline gives CDR1 SGHVS, CDR2 FQNEAQ. This CDR3 is built from 19 residues. DNA for the CDR3: TGTGCCAGCAGCAAAGTACAGGGGGCGAACCCTGCTTTGGATGAAAAACTGTTTTTT. It is translated as CASSKVQGANPALDEKLFF.

This clonotype was picked up many times. CDR3 sequence reads: CASRGGAGKNIQYF. CDR3 in DNA: TGTGCCAGCAGGGGGGGGGCGGGCAAAAACATTCAGTACTTC. This chain joins TRBV7-2 and TRBJ2-4, with D tentatively TRBD2 (7 bases). The CDR3 length is 14 residues. The V end lost 6 bases, the J end lost 3 bases, and 12 bases lay between the germline ends. Germline-derived CDR1 and CDR2 are SGHTA and FQGNSA.

This clonotype was counted ten times or more. The chain is built from TRBV7-2 and TRBJ2-5; D not resolved. The CDR3 is 14 residues long. Trimming pared 0 bases from V and 2 bases from J, leaving 7 bases between. Germline V gene lookup returns CDR1 SGHTA and CDR2 FQGNSA. The CDR3 DNA follows: TGTGCCAGCAGCTTAGCGCACCGACAAGAGACCCAGTACTTC. Translated, it gives CASSLAHRQETQYF.

This clonotype was counted many times. The chain has TRBV7-2 and TRBJ2-1, with a weak D call TRBD2 (5 bases). V lost 5 bases, J lost 8 bases, and 10 bases lay in between. CDR1 is SGHTA, CDR2 FQGNSA, per germline. This CDR3 region has 12 residues. The CDR3 reads CASSLGVYEQFF. The CDR3 bases are TGTGCCAGCAGCCTCGGGGTGTATGAGCAGTTCTTC.

J is TRBJ2-3 and V is TRBV19; a weak D match, TRBD2 (6 bases). The V gene lost 4 bases and the J gene lost 1 base, with 12 bases spanning the gap. Per germline, CDR1 LNHDA and CDR2 SQIVND (reference sequence). CDR3 size: 15 residues. CDR3 protein: CASSSPRGGTDTQYF. The CDR3 DNA reads as TGTGCCAGTAGTAGCCCCCGCGGGGGCACAGATACGCAGTATTTT.

This chain joins TRBV2 and TRBJ2-7, with unresolved D. Trimming left V 4 bases short and J 2 bases short, with 3 bases between. Per germline, CDR1 SNHLY and CDR2 FYNNEI. This CDR3 is 11 amino acids long. The CDR3: CASSGTYEQYF. The CDR3 coding sequence is TGTGCCAGCAGTGGGACCTACGAGCAGTACTTC.

This clonotype was recorded at least ten times. The gene calls are TRBV28 and TRBJ2-2, with TRBD1 identical over 8 bases. V shed 3 bases, J shed 7 bases, and the junction held 13 bases outside the gene matches. The CDR3 contains 17 residues. Germline CDR1 reads MDHEN; CDR2 reads SYDVKM. CDR3 amino acids: CASSFWATGVSIGELFF. Written as DNA, the CDR3 is TGTGCCAGCAGTTTCTGGGCGACAGGGGTATCGATCGGGGAGCTGTTTTTT. The variable domain in full, with the rest retrieved from reference TRBV28 and TRBJ2-2, is DVKVTQSSRYLVKRTGEKVFLECVQDMDHENMFWYRQDPGLGLRLIYFSYDVKMKEKGDIPEGYSVSREKKERFSLILESASTNQTSMYLCASSFWATGVSIGELFFGEGSRLTVL.

This clonotype was seen repeatedly, ten times or more. The chain links TRBV7-2 to TRBJ2-1; 9 bases line up with TRBD2. Germline V lookup: CDR1 SGHTA, CDR2 FQGNSA. V lost 1 base, J lost 8 bases, and 6 bases stayed unmatched. This CDR3 contains 15 residues. CDR3 sequence (DNA): TGTGCCAGCAGCTTAGGGGTAGCGGGAGTCGATGAGCAGTTCTTC. Residues: CASSLGVAGVDEQFF.

This clonotype was observed many times. The gene calls are TRBV7-9 and TRBJ1-6; TRBD1 aligns across 7 bases. Germline values: CDR1 SEHNR, CDR2 FQNEAQ (reference sequence). J lost 13 bases, V lost 5 bases, and 17 bases had no gene match. The CDR3 extends over 16 amino acids. The CDR3 DNA reads as TGTGCCAGCAGCCCGCCGGCCTGGCAGGGGGGGACTCCCCTCCACTTT. This codes for CASSPPAWQGGTPLHF.

This clonotype was observed many times. This chain uses TRBV6-2 or TRBV6-3 with TRBJ2-7, with D possibly matching TRBD2 (6 bases). The V gene lost 0 bases and the J gene lost 0 bases, with 9 bases spanning the gap. The germline CDR1 and CDR2 sequences are MNHEY and SVGEGT. This CDR3 comprises 15 residues. The CDR3 is CASSYSAGSSYEQYF. DNA for the CDR3: TGTGCCAGCAGTTACTCTGCGGGGAGCTCCTACGAGCAGTACTTC.

The gene calls are TRBV7-2 and TRBJ2-5, with D hard to call. V lost 5 bases and J 5 bases, leaving 6 bases between the germline ends. The CDR3 extends over 11 amino acids. CDR1 and CDR2 from the germline V gene are SGHTA and FQGNSA. This chain's CDR3 is CASSTAETQYF. The CDR3 DNA reads as TGTGCCAGCAGCACCGCGGAGACCCAGTACTTC.

This clonotype appeared many times. V and J are TRBV7-8 and TRBJ2-6; D may be TRBD1 (6 bases). Germline loops: CDR1 SGHVS, CDR2 FQNEAQ. The CDR3 contains 18 residues. V lost 4 bases and J lost 5, with 21 bases in between. The CDR3 DNA reads as TGTGCCAGCAGCTCGACAACTATTGGTCGGGACAGGGCCAACGTCCTGACTTTC. Amino acids: CASSSTTIGRDRANVLTF.

This clonotype occurred many times. The CDR3 DNA reads TGTGCCAGCAGCTTAGCGAGCGGGGGGACCTACGAGCAGTACTTC. Protein sequence: CASSLASGGTYEQYF. This sequence joins TRBV7-2 and TRBJ2-7; 9 nucleotides line up with TRBD2. V shed 0 bases, J shed 2 bases, and the junction held 2 bases outside the gene matches. Germline loops: CDR1 SGHTA, CDR2 FQGNSA. The CDR3 spans 15 residues.

This clonotype was counted at least ten times. The rearrangement links TRBV7-2 to TRBJ2-7, with TRBD2 matching over 12 bases. Per the germline V gene, CDR1 is SGHTA and CDR2 is FQGNSA. J was trimmed by 7 bases and V by 5 bases; bases with no gene match: 9. The CDR3 is made up of 15 amino acids. CDR3 nucleotide sequence: TGTGCCAGCAGCCAATCTAGCGGGAGGGCCAGTGAGCAGTACTTC. This gives the protein CASSQSSGRASEQYF.

This clonotype was detected many times. The chain uses TRBV7-2 and TRBJ2-7; possibly TRBD2 for D (5 bases). CDR1 is SGHTA, CDR2 FQGNSA, per germline. This CDR3 is built from 15 residues. The V and J ends lost 4 bases and 0 bases respectively, with 13 bases between them. The CDR3 DNA reads as TGTGCCAGCAGCTCGGCCCCGGGGAGCTCCTACGAGCAGTACTTC. Translating it yields CASSSAPGSSYEQYF.